This T cell receptor (beta chain) was sequenced in a study of blood T cell repertoires in COVID-19. The protocol was immunoSEQ multiplex PCR, while the TCRdb copy is restricted to in-frame clones and leaves out a portion. The table lists more than 350,000 clones, around 87% of them singletons. V dropped 0 bases and J dropped 7 bases, with 10 bases sitting between them. This CDR3 spans 14 amino acids. Germline loops: CDR1 GTSNPN, CDR2 SVGIG (reference sequence). Seattle researchers signed up patients amid active infection and tracked them longitudinally. The source material was peripheral blood. This chain connects TRBV30 to TRBJ1-6, with D tentatively TRBD1 (5 bases). This sequence originates from a woman aged 25 to 39 with COVID-19, enrolled during active disease. The CDR3, as DNA: TGTGCCTGGAGTGTACGGGCAGGGAATTCACCCCTCCACTTT. Translation: CAWSVRAGNSPLHF.